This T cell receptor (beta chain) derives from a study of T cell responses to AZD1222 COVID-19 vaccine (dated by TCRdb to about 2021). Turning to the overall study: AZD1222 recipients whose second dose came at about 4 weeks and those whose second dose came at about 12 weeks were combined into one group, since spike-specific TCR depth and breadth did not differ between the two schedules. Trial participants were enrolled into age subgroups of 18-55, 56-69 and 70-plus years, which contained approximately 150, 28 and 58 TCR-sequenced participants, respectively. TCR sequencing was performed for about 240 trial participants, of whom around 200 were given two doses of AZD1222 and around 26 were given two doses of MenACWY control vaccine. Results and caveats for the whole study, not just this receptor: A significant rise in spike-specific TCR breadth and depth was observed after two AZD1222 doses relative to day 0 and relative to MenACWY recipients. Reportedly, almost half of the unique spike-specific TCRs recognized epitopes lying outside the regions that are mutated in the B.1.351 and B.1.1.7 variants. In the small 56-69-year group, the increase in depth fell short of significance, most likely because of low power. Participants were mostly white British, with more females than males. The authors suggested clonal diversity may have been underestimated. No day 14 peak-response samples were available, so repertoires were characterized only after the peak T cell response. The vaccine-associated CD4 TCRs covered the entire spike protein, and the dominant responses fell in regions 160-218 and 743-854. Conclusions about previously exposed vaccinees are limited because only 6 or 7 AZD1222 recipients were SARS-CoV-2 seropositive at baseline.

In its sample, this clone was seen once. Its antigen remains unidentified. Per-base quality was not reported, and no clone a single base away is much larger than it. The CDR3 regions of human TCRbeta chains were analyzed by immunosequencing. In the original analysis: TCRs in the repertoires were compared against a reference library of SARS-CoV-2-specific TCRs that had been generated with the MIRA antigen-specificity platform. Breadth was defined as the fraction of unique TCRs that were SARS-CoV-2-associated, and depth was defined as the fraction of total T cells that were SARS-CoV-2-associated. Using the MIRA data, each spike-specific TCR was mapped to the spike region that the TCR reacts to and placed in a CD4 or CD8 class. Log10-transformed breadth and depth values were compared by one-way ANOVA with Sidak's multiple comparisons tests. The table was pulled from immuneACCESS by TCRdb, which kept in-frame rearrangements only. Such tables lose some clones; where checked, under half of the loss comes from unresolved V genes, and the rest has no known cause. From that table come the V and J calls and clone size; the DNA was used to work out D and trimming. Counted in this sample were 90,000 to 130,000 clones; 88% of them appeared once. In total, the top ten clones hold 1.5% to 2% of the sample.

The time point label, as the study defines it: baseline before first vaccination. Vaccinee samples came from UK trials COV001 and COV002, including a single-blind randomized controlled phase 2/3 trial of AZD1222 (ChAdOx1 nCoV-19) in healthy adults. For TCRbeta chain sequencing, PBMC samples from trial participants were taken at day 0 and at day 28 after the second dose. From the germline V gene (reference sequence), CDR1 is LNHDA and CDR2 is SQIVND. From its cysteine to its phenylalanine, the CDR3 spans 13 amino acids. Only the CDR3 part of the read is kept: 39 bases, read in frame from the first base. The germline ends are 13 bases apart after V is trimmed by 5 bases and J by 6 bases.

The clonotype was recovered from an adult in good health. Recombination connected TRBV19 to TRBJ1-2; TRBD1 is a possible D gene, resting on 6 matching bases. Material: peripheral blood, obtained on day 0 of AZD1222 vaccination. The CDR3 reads CASSLRGLDGYTF. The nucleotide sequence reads TGTGCCAGTAGTCTCCGGGGGCTCGATGGCTACACCTTC.